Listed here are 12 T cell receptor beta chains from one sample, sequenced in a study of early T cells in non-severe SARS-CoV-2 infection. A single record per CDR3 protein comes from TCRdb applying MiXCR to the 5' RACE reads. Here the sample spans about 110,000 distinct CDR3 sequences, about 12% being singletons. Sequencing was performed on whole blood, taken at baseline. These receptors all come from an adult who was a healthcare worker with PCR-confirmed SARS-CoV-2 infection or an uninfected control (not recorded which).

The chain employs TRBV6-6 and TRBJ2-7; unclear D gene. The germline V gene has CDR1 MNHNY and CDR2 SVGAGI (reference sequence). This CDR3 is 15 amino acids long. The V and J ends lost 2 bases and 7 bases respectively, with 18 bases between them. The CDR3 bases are TGTGCCAGCAGTTACGACGGATGGACGGGTCCGGAGCAGTACTTC. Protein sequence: CASSYDGWTGPEQYF.

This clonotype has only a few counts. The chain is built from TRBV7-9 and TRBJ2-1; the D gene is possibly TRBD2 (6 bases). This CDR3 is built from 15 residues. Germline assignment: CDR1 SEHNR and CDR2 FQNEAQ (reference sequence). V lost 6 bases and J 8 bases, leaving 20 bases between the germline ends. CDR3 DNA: TGTGCCAGCAGGCTCGGGAGATCGCTCTCAGATGAGCAGTTCTTC. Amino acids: CASRLGRSLSDEQFF.

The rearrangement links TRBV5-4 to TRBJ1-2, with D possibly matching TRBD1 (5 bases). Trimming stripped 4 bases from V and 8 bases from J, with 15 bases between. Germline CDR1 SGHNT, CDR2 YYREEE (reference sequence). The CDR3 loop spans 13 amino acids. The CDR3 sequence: CASSLGRGGGYTF. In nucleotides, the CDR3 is TGTGCCAGCAGCCTGGGCCGGGGCGGAGGCTACACCTTC.

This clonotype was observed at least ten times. The CDR3 is CASSLQGTYGYTF. The CDR3 DNA is TGTGCCAGCAGCCTCCAGGGGACCTATGGCTACACCTTC. The chain combines TRBV28 with TRBJ1-2; maybe TRBD1 (6 bases). The V end was cut by 6 bases, the J end by 4 bases, with 12 bases between. The CDR3 runs 13 residues. Germline CDR1 MDHEN, CDR2 SYDVKM.

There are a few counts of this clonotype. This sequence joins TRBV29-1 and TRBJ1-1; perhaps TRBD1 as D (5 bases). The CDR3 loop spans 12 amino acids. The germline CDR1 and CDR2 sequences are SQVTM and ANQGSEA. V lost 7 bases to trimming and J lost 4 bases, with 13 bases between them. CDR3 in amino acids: CSGGVGRTEAFF. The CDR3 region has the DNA TGCAGCGGGGGCGTTGGGCGCACTGAAGCTTTCTTT.

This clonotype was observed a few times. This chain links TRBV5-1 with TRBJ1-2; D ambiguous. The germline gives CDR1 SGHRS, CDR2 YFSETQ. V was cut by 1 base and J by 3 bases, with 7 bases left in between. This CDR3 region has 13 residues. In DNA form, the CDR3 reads TGCGCCAGCAGCTTGCAAAATGACTATGGCTACACCTTC. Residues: CASSLQNDYGYTF.

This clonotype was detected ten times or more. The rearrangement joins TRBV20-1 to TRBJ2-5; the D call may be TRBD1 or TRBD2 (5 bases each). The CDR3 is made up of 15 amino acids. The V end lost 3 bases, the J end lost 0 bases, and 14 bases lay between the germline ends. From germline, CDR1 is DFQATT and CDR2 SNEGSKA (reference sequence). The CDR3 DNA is TGCAGTGCTAGGGATCCCCGAGGGGACCAAGAGACCCAGTACTTC. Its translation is CSARDPRGDQETQYF.

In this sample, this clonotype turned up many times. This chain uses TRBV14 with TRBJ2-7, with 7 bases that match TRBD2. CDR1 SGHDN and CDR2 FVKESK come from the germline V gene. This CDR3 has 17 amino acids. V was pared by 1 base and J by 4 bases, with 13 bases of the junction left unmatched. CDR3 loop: CASSQGFLTAGRYEQYF. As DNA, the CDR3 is TGTGCCAGCAGCCAAGGATTCCTTACAGCGGGGAGGTACGAGCAGTACTTC.

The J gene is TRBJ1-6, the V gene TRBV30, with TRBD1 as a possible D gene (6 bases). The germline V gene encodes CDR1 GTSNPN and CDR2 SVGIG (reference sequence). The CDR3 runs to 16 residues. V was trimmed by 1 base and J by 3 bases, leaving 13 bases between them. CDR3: CAWSGGTRLYNSPLHF. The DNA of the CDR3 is TGTGCCTGGAGTGGCGGGACAAGGCTCTATAATTCACCCCTCCACTTT. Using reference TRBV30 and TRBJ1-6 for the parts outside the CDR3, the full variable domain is SQTIHQWPATLVQPVGSPLSLECTVEGTSNPNLYWYRQAAGRGLQLLFYSVGIGQISSEVPQNLSASRPQDRQFILSSKKLLLSDSGFYLCAWSGGTRLYNSPLHFGNGTRLTVT.

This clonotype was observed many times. The CDR3 DNA reads as TGTGCCAGCAGTTCCCGGGACAGGGGAAATGAGCAGTTCTTC. Translated: CASSSRDRGNEQFF. The chain carries TRBV27 and TRBJ2-1, with 10 nucleotides matching TRBD1. V was pared by 4 bases and J by 7 bases, with 4 bases of the junction left unmatched. This CDR3 has 14 amino acids. The V gene's germline CDR1 is MNHEY and CDR2 SMNVEV (reference sequence).

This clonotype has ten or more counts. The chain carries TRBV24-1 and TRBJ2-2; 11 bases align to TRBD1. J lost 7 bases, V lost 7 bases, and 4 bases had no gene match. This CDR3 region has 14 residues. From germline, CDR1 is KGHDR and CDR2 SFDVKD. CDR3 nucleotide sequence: TGTGCCACCAGAGGACAGGGGGCGAACGGGGAGCTGTTTTTT. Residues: CATRGQGANGELFF.

CDR3: CASSTVQAGVNTGELFF. The CDR3 bases are TGCGCCAGCAGCACGGTACAGGCAGGGGTGAACACCGGGGAGCTGTTTTTT. The gene calls are TRBV4-1 and TRBJ2-2, with D possibly matching TRBD1 (6 bases). The CDR3 has 17 amino acids. Germline V gives CDR1 MGHRA, CDR2 YSYEKL. Between the trimmed V and J ends, which lost 5 bases and 1 base, there was a span of 17 bases.